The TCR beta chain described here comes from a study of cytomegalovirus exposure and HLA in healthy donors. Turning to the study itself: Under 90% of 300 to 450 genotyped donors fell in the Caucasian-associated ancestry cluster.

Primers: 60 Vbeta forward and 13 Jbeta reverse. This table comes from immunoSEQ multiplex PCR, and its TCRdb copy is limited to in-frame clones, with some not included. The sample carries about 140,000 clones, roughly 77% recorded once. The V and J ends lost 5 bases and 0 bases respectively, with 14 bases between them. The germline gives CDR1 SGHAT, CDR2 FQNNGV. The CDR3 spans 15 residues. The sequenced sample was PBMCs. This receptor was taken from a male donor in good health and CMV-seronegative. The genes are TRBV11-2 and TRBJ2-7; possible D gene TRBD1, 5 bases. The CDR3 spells CASSTRQTLSYEQYF. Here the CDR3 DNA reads TGTGCCAGCAGCACCAGACAGACGCTCTCCTACGAGCAGTACTTC.